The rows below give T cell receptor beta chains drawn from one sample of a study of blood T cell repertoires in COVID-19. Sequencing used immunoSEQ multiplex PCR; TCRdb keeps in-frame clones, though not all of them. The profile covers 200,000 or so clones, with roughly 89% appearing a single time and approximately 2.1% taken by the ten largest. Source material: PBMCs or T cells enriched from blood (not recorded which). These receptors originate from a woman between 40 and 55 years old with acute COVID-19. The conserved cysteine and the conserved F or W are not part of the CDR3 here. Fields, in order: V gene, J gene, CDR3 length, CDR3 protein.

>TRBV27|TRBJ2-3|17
ASSRRGQLAGGKGDTQY
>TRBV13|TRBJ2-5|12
ASSSYKREETQY
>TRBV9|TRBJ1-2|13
ASSPGGDRGYGYT
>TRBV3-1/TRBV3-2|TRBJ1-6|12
ASSQGQGGSPLH
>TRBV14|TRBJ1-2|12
ASSPRQAIYGYT
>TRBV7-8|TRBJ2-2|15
ASSLVRLAGGPGELF
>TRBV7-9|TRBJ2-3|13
ASSKTSGSTDTQY
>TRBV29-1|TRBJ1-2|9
SVTPGYGYT
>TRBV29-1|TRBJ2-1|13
SVEVSRGQYNEQF
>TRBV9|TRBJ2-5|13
ASSVAEGFLETQY
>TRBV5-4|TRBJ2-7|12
ASSLASGLSEQY
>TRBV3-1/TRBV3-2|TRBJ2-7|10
ASTQLGDEQY
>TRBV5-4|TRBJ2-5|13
ASSLDGLERGSQY
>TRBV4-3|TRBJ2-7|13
ASSQDRGVSYEQY
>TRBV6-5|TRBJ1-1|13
ASSYSSGEVTEAF
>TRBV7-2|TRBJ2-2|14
ASSLGSGANTGELF
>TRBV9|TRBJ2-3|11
ASSTQGTDTQY
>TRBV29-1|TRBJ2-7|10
SYRGSSYEQY
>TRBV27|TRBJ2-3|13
ASTRLAGGADTQY
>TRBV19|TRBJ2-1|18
ASSPGPGLAGLRSYNEQF
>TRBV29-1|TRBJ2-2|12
SAERAGAPGELF
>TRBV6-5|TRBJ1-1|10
ASSAGWNEAF
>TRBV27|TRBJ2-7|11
ASSLTQGYEQY
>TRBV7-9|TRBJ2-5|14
ASSLRLAGYQETQY
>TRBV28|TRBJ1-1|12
ASSQRRRNTEAF
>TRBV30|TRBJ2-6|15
AWRSATGVSGANVLT
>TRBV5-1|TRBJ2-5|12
ASSSGQGTETQY
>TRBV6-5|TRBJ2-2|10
ASSPGTGELF
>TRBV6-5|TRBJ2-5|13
ASSWDRGAQETQY
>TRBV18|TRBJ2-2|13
ASSPGTAPTGELF
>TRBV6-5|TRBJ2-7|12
ASRLAGGPHEQY
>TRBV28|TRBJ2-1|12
ASKGGSSYNEQF
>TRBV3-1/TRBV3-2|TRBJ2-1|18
ASSQEFGVWSLRETNEQF
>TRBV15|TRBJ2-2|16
ATSRESLAGPNTGELF
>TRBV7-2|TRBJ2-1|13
ASSLVGLAGRDEF
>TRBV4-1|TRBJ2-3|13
ASSQEWRSTDTQY
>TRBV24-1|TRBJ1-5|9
AEGENQPQH
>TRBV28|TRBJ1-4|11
ASSFLQNEKLF
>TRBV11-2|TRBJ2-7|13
ASSLVGGSSYEQY
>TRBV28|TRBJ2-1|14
ASTPLGLADYNEQF
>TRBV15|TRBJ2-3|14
ATSRDRTGGPDTQY
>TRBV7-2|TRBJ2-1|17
ASSLIGGTSGRRYNEQF
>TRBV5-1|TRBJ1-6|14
ASSPRTGGDNSPLH